Following are 25 T cell receptor beta chains from one sample sequenced in a study of blood T cell repertoires in COVID-19. Data came from immunoSEQ multiplex PCR; TCRdb stores just in-frame clones and leaves some out. Among 150,000 to 200,000 clones listed, over 70% were seen once. What was sequenced was PBMCs or T cells enriched from blood (not recorded which). These receptors originate from a man aged 70 or older who had been exposed to COVID-19.

This chain links TRBV28 with TRBJ2-7; D may be TRBD1 (5 bases). The germline V gene has CDR1 MDHEN and CDR2 SYDVKM. CDR3 size: 12 residues. With 4 bases removed from V and 3 bases from J, the gap between germline ends came to 7 bases. The DNA of the CDR3 is TGTGCCAGCAGTTCAGACAGCTACGAGCAGTACTTC. It encodes CASSSDSYEQYF. The whole variable domain, filled in from reference TRBV28 and TRBJ2-7, reads DVKVTQSSRYLVKRTGEKVFLECVQDMDHENMFWYRQDPGLGLRLIYFSYDVKMKEKGDIPEGYSVSREKKERFSLILESASTNQTSMYLCASSSDSYEQYFGPGTRLTVT.

The chain uses TRBV18 and TRBJ2-1, with D uncertain. Between the trimmed V and J ends, which lost 3 bases and 12 bases, there was a span of 9 bases. The length of the CDR3 is 11 residues. Germline V gives CDR1 KGHSH, CDR2 LQKENI. CDR3 sequence: CASSPEVAQFF. In nucleotides, the CDR3 is TGTGCCAGCTCACCCGAAGTGGCGCAGTTCTTC.

This chain links TRBV5-4 with TRBJ2-7, with 9 bases that match TRBD2. Germline V gene lookup returns CDR1 SGHNT and CDR2 YYREEE (reference sequence). This CDR3 has 15 amino acids. V lost 3 bases, J lost 4 bases, and 8 bases stayed unmatched. This chain's CDR3 is CASSSSSLAGYEQYF. The CDR3 nucleotides are TGTGCCAGCAGCTCTTCGAGCCTAGCGGGGTACGAGCAGTACTTC.

On this clone: The same CDR3 also results from other DNA sequences found in this sample. The CDR3, as DNA: TGTGCCAGCAGTTTATCCCAGGGGGGTACTGAAGCTTTCTTT. Translating it yields CASSLSQGGTEAFF. The chain is built from TRBV28 and TRBJ1-1, with 7 bases that match TRBD1. The V segment lost 1 base and the J segment 5 bases; nucleotides outside the gene matches: 4. The CDR3 has 14 residues. Germline-derived CDR1 and CDR2 are MDHEN and SYDVKM.

The chain joins TRBV3-1 (or the pseudogene TRBV3-2) to TRBJ1-4; 7 bases match TRBD1. Germline V gene lookup returns CDR1 LGHDT and CDR2 YNNKEL (reference sequence). After removal of 7 bases from V and 8 bases from J, the junction contained 7 bases not matched to a gene. This CDR3 is 13 amino acids long. CDR3 sequence: CASTSGGREKLFF. CDR3 in DNA: TGTGCCAGCACTTCAGGGGGAAGAGAAAAACTGTTTTTT.

V usage is TRBV21-1 and J usage is TRBJ1-2; TRBD1 is taken as the D call from the table, unchecked against the DNA. TRBV21-1 is assigned pseudogene status. The CDR3 covers 16 residues. This CDR3 is CASSKDDPGGANGYTF. In nucleotides, the CDR3 is TGTGCCAGCAGCAAAGATGACCCAGGGGGCGCGAATGGCTACACCTTC.

The chain has TRBV28 and TRBJ2-7; a weak D match, TRBD2 (5 bases). Trimming shortened V by 7 bases and J by 2 bases, and 18 bases separated the two germline ends. Germline assignment: CDR1 MDHEN and CDR2 SYDVKM. This CDR3 has 15 residues. The CDR3 bases are TGTGCCAGCACTGATCCCCGGGGTTCCGCCTACGAGCAGTACTTC. Translating gives CASTDPRGSAYEQYF.

With regard to this clone: One end of the junction does not line up with germline, which may come from a read error. The J gene is TRBJ1-5, the V gene TRBV6-1; D may be TRBD1 (6 bases). Germline V gene sequence: CDR1 MNHNS, CDR2 SASEGT. CDR3 length equals 15 residues. The CDR3, as DNA: TGTGCCAGCAGAGAAGTGGGACAAATTAATCAGCCCCAGCATTTT. Encoded protein: CASREVGQINQPQHF.

The chain has TRBV27 and TRBJ2-1, with 8 bases lining up with TRBD1. This CDR3 contains 16 residues. V trimming: 8 bases; J trimming: 7 bases; junction bases outside the gene matches: 16. Per germline, CDR1 MNHEY and CDR2 SMNVEV (reference sequence). CDR3 DNA sequence: TGTGCCAGCCGTAGCGGTGGACAGGGCCTTTATAATGAGCAGTTCTTC. Its translation is CASRSGGQGLYNEQFF.

This clone was seen a single time. This chain links TRBV7-2 with TRBJ1-2; 7 nucleotides align to TRBD1. The length of the CDR3 is 15 residues. The ends lost 4 bases at V and 8 bases at J; junction bases unmatched: 13. CDR1 and CDR2 from the germline V gene are SGHTA and FQGNSA. CDR3 in amino acids: CASSSFFTGDTGYTF. DNA for the CDR3: TGTGCCAGCAGCTCCTTTTTTACAGGGGATACAGGCTACACCTTC. Drawing the rest from reference TRBV7-2 and TRBJ1-2, the complete variable domain is GAGVSQSPSNKVTEKGKDVELRCDPISGHTALYWYRQSLGQGLEFLIYFQGNSAPDKSGLPSDRFSAERTGGSVSTLTIQRTQQEDSAVYLCASSSFFTGDTGYTFGSGTRLTVV.

The V call is TRBV12-3 or TRBV12-4, the J call TRBJ2-1; D is undetermined. This CDR3 has 13 amino acids. Trimming cost V 3 bases and J 13 bases, with 16 bases left between them. CDR3 amino acids: CASSFSTDFYQFF. The CDR3 nucleotides read TGTGCCAGCAGTTTCTCGACCGACTTCTATCAGTTCTTC.

The chain carries TRBV19 and TRBJ2-7; D is perhaps TRBD1 (7 bases). The ends were cut back, 6 bases at V and 5 bases at J, with 29 bases in the middle. The CDR3 sequence is 18 residues long. Germline lookup yields CDR1 LNHDA and CDR2 SQIVND (reference sequence). The CDR3 bases are TGTGCCAGTAGCCGGACGGAGGGGGCAGCGGATTTGGAGAACGAGCAGTACTTC. Encoded protein: CASSRTEGAADLENEQYF.

CDR3 coding DNA: TGTGCCAGCAGTTCAGTCGACGGACTCCAACGGACTGAAGCTTTCTTT. Translated, it gives CASSSVDGLQRTEAFF. This chain uses TRBV5-6 with TRBJ1-1; no clear D gene. CDR1 is SGHDT, CDR2 YYEEEE, per germline. The length of the CDR3 is 16 residues. V was pared by 5 bases and J by 5 bases, with 22 bases between.

This clone was found once. This chain uses TRBV5-8 with TRBJ1-1; 10 bases fit TRBD1. The ends lost 5 bases at V and 1 base at J; junction bases unmatched: 2. The CDR3 runs to 14 residues. Germline values: CDR1 SGHTS, CDR2 YDEGEE. The CDR3, as DNA: TGTGCCAGCAGACGGGACAGGGGGAACACTGAAGCTTTCTTT. Encoded protein: CASRRDRGNTEAFF. Full variable domain (rest looked up from reference TRBV5-8 and TRBJ1-1): EAGVTQSPTHLIKTRGQQATLRCSPISGHTSVYWYQQALGLGLQFLLWYDEGEERNRGNFPPRFSGRQFPNYSSELNVNALELEDSALYLCASRRDRGNTEAFFGQGTRLTVV.

The CDR3 bases are TGTGCCAGCAGTTACGGACAGGGTGGGGAGCAGTACTTC. Amino acid sequence: CASSYGQGGEQYF. The chain combines TRBV6-5 with TRBJ2-7, with 8 bases lining up with TRBD1. The germline V gene has CDR1 MNHEY and CDR2 SVGAGI. The CDR3 runs 13 residues. The V segment lost 2 bases and the J segment 7 bases; nucleotides outside the gene matches: 4.

This chain connects TRBV7-2 to TRBJ1-2; the match to TRBD1 covers 7 bases. J gave up 8 bases and V 5 bases, and 11 bases lay outside the gene matches. Per germline, CDR1 SGHTA and CDR2 FQGNSA. The CDR3 has 14 residues. CDR3 region: CASSPGTELGGYTF. CDR3 DNA: TGTGCCAGCAGCCCCGGGACAGAACTGGGCGGCTACACCTTC.

The gene calls are TRBV3-1 (or the pseudogene TRBV3-2) and TRBJ2-7, with 10 bases identical to TRBD2. Germline V gene lookup returns CDR1 LGHDT and CDR2 YNNKEL (reference sequence). V gave up 4 bases and J gave up 2 bases; unmatched junction bases: 2. The CDR3 runs 14 residues. The CDR3: CASSLSGRAYEQYF. The CDR3 nucleotides are TGTGCCAGCAGCCTGAGCGGGAGGGCCTACGAGCAGTACTTC.

The V gene is TRBV2, the J gene TRBJ1-2; D is unresolved. The CDR3 consists of 12 residues. Germline CDR1 and CDR2: SNHLY and FYNNEI. The germline V and J ends were trimmed by 5 bases and 3 bases, with 7 bases remaining between them. The CDR3 sequence is CASSKVDYGYTF. In DNA form, the CDR3 reads TGTGCCAGCAGTAAAGTCGACTATGGCTACACCTTC.

The V gene is TRBV19, the J gene TRBJ2-7; 8 nucleotides align to TRBD1. CDR1 is LNHDA, CDR2 SQIVND, per germline (reference sequence). This CDR3 has 13 residues. V was clipped by 1 base and J by 5 bases; unmatched bases: 1. The CDR3 is CASSIGTGNEQYF. CDR3 bases: TGTGCCAGTAGTATAGGGACAGGGAACGAGCAGTACTTC. Filled out from reference TRBV19 and TRBJ2-7, the complete variable domain reads DGGITQSPKYLFRKEGQNVTLSCEQNLNHDAMYWYRQDPGQGLRLIYYSQIVNDFQKGDIAEGYSVSREKKESFPLTVTSAQKNPTAFYLCASSIGTGNEQYFGPGTRLTVT.

V and J are TRBV27 and TRBJ2-3, with TRBD2 matching 9 bases. The germline CDR1 and CDR2 sequences are MNHEY and SMNVEV (reference sequence). Trimming at V came to 5 bases and at J to 2 bases, leaving 8 bases not matched to a gene. The CDR3 length is 16 residues. Here the CDR3 DNA reads TGTGCCAGCAGTCCCATAGCGGGAGCAATCACAGATACGCAGTATTTT. This translates into CASSPIAGAITDTQYF.

V usage is TRBV5-1 and J usage is TRBJ1-6, with a weak D call TRBD1 (6 bases). The ends were cut back, 0 bases at V and 5 bases at J, with 12 bases in the middle. Germline CDR1 SGHRS, CDR2 YFSETQ. The CDR3 loop spans 16 amino acids. The CDR3 DNA reads as TGCGCCAGCAGCTTGGGAGTGGGGGCCAATAATTCACCCCTCCACTTT. Translated: CASSLGVGANNSPLHF.

This chain connects TRBV30 to TRBJ1-2; 7 bases are a match to TRBD1. This CDR3 contains 15 residues. Germline loops: CDR1 GTSNPN, CDR2 SVGIG (reference sequence). V gave up 0 bases and J gave up 8 bases; unmatched junction bases: 12. The CDR3 sequence: CAWSVHEGAVGGYTF. The CDR3 coding sequence is TGTGCCTGGAGTGTACATGAGGGGGCAGTAGGAGGCTACACCTTC.

The chain links TRBV19 to TRBJ2-5; weak D call: TRBD2 (6 bases). V lost 4 bases, J lost 2 bases, and 11 bases lay in between. The CDR3 has 14 residues. CDR1 LNHDA and CDR2 SQIVND come from the germline V gene (reference sequence). This CDR3 reads CASSSTGGQETQYF. The DNA for the CDR3 is TGTGCCAGTAGTAGTACCGGGGGACAAGAGACCCAGTACTTC.

This clone showed up just a few times. The chain is built from TRBV4-3 and TRBJ2-1, with D perhaps matching TRBD1 (5 bases). CDR3 size: 14 residues. Germline CDR1 reads LGHNA; CDR2 reads YSLEER. Trimming shortened V by 0 bases and J by 8 bases, and 11 bases separated the two germline ends. The CDR3: CASSQEGQGYEQFF. In DNA, the CDR3 is TGCGCCAGCAGCCAAGAAGGGCAGGGTTATGAGCAGTTCTTC.

V usage is TRBV4-1 and J usage is TRBJ1-2; D not resolved. Germline V gives CDR1 MGHRA, CDR2 YSYEKL. The V end was cut by 0 bases, the J end by 5 bases, with 10 bases between. This CDR3 contains 14 residues. CDR3 sequence: CASSQDSGGYGYTF. In DNA form, the CDR3 reads TGCGCCAGCAGCCAAGATAGCGGCGGATATGGCTACACCTTC.